This T cell receptor (beta chain) was identified during a study of blood T cell repertoires in COVID-19. Study information: The origin of the acute and convalescent COVID-19 samples was the United States, Italy and Spain.

The V end lost 4 bases, the J end lost 1 base, and 16 bases lay between the germline ends. The germline gives CDR1 MDHEN, CDR2 SYDVKM. CDR3 length equals 16 residues. Some clones are missing from TCRdb's copy, which holds only in-frame ones; the method was immunoSEQ multiplex PCR. The sample has fewer than 350,000 clones; around 85% are singletons. The material sequenced was PBMCs or T cells enriched from blood (not recorded which). The chain links TRBV28 to TRBJ1-1; a possible D gene is TRBD1 (6 bases). This TCR came from a woman between 35 and 50 years old who had recovered from COVID-19. Here the CDR3 DNA reads TGTGCCAGCAGTTATGGCGTCAGGGGACAGAACACTGAAGCTTTCTTT. Protein product: CASSYGVRGQNTEAFF.